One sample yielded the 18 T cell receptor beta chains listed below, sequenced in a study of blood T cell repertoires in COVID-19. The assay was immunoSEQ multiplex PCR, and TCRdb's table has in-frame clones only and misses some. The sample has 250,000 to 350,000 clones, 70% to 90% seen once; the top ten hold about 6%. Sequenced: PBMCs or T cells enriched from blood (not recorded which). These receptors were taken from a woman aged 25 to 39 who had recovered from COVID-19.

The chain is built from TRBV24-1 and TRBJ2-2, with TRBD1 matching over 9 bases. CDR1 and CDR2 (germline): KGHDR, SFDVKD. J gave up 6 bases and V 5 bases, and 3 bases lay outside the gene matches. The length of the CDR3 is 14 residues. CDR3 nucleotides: TGTGCCACCAGTGGTACAGGGGGCCCCGGGGAGCTGTTTTTT. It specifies CATSGTGGPGELFF.

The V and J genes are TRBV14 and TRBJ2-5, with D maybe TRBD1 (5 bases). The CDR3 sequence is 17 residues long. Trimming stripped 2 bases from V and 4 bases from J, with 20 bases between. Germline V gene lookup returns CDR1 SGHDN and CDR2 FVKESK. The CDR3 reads CASSQPPALMGLETQYF. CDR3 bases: TGTGCCAGCAGCCAACCCCCCGCCTTGATGGGGCTAGAGACCCAGTACTTC. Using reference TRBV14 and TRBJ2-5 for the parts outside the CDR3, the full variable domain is EAGVTQFPSHSVIEKGQTVTLRCDPISGHDNLYWYRRVMGKEIKFLLHFVKESKQDESGMPNNRFLAERTGGTYSTLKVQPAELEDSGVYFCASSQPPALMGLETQYFGPGTRLLVL.

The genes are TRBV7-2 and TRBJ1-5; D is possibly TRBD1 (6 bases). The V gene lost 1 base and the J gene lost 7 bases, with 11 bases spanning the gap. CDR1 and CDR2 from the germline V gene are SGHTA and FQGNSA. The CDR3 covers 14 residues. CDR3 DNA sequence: TGTGCCAGCAGCTTAGAGGGGGGGCGGCAGCCCCAGCATTTT. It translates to CASSLEGGRQPQHF.

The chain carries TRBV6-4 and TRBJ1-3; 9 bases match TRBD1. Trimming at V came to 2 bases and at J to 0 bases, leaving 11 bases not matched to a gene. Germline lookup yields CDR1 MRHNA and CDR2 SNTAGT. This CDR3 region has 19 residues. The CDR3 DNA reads TGTGCCAGCAGTGACGGGGGACAGGGACCCCGGAGCTCTGGAAACACCATATATTTT. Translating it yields CASSDGGQGPRSSGNTIYF.

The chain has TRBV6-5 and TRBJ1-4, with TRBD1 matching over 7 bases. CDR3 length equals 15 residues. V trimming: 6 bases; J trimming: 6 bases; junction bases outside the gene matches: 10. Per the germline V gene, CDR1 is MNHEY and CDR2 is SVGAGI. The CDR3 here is CASSLGVGGDEKLFF. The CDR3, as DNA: TGTGCCAGCAGCTTGGGCGTAGGGGGCGATGAAAAACTGTTTTTT.

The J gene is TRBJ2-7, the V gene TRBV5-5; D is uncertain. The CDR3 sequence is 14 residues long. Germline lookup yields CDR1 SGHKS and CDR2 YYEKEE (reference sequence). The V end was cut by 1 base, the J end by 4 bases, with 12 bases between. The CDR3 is CASSLLYLRYEQYF. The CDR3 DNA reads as TGTGCCAGCAGCTTGTTGTACCTCCGGTACGAGCAGTACTTC.

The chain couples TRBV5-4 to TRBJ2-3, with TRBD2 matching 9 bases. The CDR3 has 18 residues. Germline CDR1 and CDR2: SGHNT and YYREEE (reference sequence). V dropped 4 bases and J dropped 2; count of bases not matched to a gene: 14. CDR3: CASSPTPRSGGSTDTQYF. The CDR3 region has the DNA TGTGCCAGCAGCCCGACCCCGAGGAGCGGGGGGTCCACAGATACGCAGTATTTT. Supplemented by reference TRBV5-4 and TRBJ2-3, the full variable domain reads ETGVTQSPTHLIKTRGQQVTLRCSSQSGHNTVSWYQQALGQGPQFIFQYYREEENGRGNFPPRFSGLQFPNYSSELNVNALELDDSALYLCASSPTPRSGGSTDTQYFGPGTRLTVL.

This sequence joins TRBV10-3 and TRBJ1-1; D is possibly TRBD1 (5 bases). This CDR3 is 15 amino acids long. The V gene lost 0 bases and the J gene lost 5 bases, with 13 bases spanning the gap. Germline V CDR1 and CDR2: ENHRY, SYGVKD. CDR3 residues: CAISESTGGGTEAFF. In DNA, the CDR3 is TGTGCCATCAGTGAGTCGACGGGGGGAGGGACTGAAGCTTTCTTT.

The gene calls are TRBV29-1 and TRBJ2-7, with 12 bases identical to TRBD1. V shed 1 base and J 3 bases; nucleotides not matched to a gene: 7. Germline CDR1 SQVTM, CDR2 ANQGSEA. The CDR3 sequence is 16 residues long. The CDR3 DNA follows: TGCAGCGTTGAAGGCCCGGGACAGGGGGCGAGCTACGAGCAGTACTTC. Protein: CSVEGPGQGASYEQYF.

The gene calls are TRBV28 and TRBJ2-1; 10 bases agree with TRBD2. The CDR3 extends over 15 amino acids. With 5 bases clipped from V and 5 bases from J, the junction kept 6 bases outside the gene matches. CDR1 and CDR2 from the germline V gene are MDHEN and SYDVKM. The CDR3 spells CASSITSGANNEQFF. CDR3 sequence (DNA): TGTGCCAGCAGTATTACTAGCGGGGCGAACAATGAGCAGTTCTTC.

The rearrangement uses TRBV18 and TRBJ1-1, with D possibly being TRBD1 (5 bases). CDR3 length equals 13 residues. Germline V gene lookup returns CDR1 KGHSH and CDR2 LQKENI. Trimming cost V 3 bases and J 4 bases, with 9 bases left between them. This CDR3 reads CASSPRDGTEAFF. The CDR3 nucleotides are TGTGCCAGCTCACCGCGGGACGGCACTGAAGCTTTCTTT. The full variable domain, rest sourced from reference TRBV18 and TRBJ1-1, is NAGVMQNPRHLVRRRGQEARLRCSPMKGHSHVYWYRQLPEEGLKFMVYLQKENIIDESGMPKERFSAEFPKEGPSILRIQQVVRGDSAAYFCASSPRDGTEAFFGQGTRLTVV.

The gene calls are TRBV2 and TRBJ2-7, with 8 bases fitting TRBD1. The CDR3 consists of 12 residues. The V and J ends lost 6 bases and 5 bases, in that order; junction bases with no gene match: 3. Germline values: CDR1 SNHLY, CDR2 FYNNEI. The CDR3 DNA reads TGTGCCAGCAGGCAGGGGGCTAACGAGCAGTACTTC. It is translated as CASRQGANEQYF.

CDR3 region: CASSSRTSGGPQETQYF. In DNA form, the CDR3 reads TGTGCCAGCAGCTCACGGACTAGCGGGGGACCTCAAGAGACCCAGTACTTC. V usage is TRBV9 and J usage is TRBJ2-5, with TRBD2 matching 13 bases. From germline, CDR1 is SGDLS and CDR2 YYNGEE. The CDR3 totals 17 residues. Unmatched junction bases numbered 8, after V lost 4 bases and J lost 2 bases.

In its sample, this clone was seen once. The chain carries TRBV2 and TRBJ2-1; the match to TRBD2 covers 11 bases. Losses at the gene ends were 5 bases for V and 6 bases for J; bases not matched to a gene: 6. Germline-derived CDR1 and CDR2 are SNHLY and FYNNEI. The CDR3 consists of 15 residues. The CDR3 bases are TGTGCCAGCAGTTCTTTAGCGGGGGGGCTCAATGAGCAGTTCTTC. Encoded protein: CASSSLAGGLNEQFF.

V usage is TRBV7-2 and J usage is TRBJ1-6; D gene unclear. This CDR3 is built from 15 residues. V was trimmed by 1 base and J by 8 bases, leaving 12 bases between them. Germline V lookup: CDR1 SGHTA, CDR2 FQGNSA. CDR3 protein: CASSLDPGRHSPLHF. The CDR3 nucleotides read TGTGCCAGCAGCTTAGACCCCGGGAGGCATTCACCCCTCCACTTT.

The CDR3 DNA follows: TGCGCCAGCAGACTTACAGGGTTTAACACTGAAGCTTTCTTT. Encoded protein: CASRLTGFNTEAFF. This chain joins TRBV5-1 and TRBJ1-1; perhaps TRBD1 as D (6 bases). Trimming stripped 5 bases from V and 2 bases from J, with 13 bases between. Per germline, CDR1 SGHRS and CDR2 YFSETQ. The length of the CDR3 is 14 residues.

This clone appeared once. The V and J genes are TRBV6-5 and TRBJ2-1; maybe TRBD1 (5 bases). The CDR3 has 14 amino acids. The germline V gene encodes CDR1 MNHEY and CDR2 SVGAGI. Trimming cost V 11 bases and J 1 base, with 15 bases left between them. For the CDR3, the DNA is TGTGCCTGCAAGGGGCAGTGGTCCTACAATGAGCAGTTCTTC. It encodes CACKGQWSYNEQFF.

CDR3 bases: TGTGCCAGCAGGGGGACAGGGGGGTCCGACTATGGCTACACCTTC. As protein: CASRGTGGSDYGYTF. This chain uses TRBV27 with TRBJ1-2; 11 bases line up with TRBD1. The CDR3 loop spans 15 amino acids. V lost 6 bases, J lost 3 bases, and 6 bases stayed unmatched. Germline loops: CDR1 MNHEY, CDR2 SMNVEV (reference sequence).